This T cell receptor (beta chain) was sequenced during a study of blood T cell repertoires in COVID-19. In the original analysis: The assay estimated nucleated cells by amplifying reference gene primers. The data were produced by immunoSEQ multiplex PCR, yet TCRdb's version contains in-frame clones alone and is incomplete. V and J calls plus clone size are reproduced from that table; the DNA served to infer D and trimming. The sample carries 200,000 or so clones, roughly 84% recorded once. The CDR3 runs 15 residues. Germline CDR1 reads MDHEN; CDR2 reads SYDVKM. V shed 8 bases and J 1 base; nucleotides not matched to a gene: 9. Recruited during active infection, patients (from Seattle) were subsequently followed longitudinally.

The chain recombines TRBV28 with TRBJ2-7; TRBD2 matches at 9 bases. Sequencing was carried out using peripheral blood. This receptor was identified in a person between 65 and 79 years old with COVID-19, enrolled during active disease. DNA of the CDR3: TGTGCCAGCCGCCGAGGGACTAGCAGATCCTACGAGCAGTACTTC. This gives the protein CASRRGTSRSYEQYF.